The T cell receptor (beta chain) described here comes from a study of shared clonotypes between healthy human individuals. The CDR3 has 15 amino acids. Germline-derived CDR1 and CDR2 are MNHEY and SMNVEV (reference sequence). The V gene lost 3 bases and the J gene lost 5 bases, with 13 bases spanning the gap. Only in-frame clones appear in the TCRdb table, and some are missing; sequencing was by immunoSEQ multiplex PCR. Among about 990,000 clones, around three quarters were seen once, and the ten largest hold roughly 0.62%. The sequencing input was memory CD4+ T cells from PBMCs. Noted subset: CD45RA-negative fraction. The sequence was collected from a man between 18 and 29 years old in good health. Some clones in this sample may be carry-over from other donors' samples. V is TRBV27 and J is TRBJ2-2; D perhaps matches TRBD1 (5 bases). The CDR3 loop is CASSFRTRVTGELFF. The CDR3 nucleotides are TGTGCCAGCAGTTTTCGGACACGAGTAACCGGGGAGCTGTTTTTT.